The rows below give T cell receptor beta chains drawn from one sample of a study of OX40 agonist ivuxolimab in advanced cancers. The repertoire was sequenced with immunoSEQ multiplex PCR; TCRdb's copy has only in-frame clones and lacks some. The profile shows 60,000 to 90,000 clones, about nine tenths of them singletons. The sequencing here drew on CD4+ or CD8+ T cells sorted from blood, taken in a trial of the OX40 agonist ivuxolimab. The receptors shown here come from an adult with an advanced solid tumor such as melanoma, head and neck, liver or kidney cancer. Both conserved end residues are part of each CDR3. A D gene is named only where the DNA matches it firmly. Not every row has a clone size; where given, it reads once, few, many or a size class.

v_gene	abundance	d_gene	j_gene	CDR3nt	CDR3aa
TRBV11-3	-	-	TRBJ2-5	TGTGCCAGCAGTCTTGGGACCCAAGAGACCCAGTACTTC	CASSLGTQETQYF
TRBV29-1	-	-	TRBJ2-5	TGCAGCGTTGAAGATCCGGCAGGGCGGGAGACCCAGTACTTC	CSVEDPAGRETQYF
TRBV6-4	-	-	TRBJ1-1	TGTGCCAGCAGTGATCAGGCCAGCACTGAAGCTTTCTTT	CASSDQASTEAFF
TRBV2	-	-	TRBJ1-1	TGTGCCAGCGAAAGACAGACCACTGAAGCTTTCTTT	CASERQTTEAFF
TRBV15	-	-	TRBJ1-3	TGTGCCACCAGCATCAGTAGTCCCAACTCTGGAAACACCATATATTTT	CATSISSPNSGNTIYF
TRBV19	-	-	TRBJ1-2	TGTGCCAGTAGTACCTCCCGCAACTATGGCTACACCTTC	CASSTSRNYGYTF
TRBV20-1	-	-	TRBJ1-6	TGCAGTGCTAGAAGGGTAGGACCAATCCACTTT	CSARRVGPIHF
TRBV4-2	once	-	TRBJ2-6	TGTGCCAGCAGGGACTACAAGGACGGCGAGACAAAGTCTGGGGCCAACGTCCTGACTTTC	CASRDYKDGETKSGANVLTF
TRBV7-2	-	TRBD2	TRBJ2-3	TGTGCCAGCAGCCGGGGGGAAAGCACAGATACGCAGTATTTT	CASSRGESTDTQYF
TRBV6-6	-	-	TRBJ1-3	TGTGCCAGCAGTTACTCCTACTCTGGAAACACCATATATTTT	CASSYSYSGNTIYF
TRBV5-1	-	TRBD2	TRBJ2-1	TGCGCCAGCAGCTTGGTGGCTAGCGGGAGTGGAGACAATGAGCAGTTCTTC	CASSLVASGSGDNEQFF
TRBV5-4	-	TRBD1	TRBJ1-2	TGTGCCAGCAGCTCCGGGACAGTTCTCGCTTATGGCTACACCTTC	CASSSGTVLAYGYTF
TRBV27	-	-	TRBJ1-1	TGTGCCAGCAGCCCCCTAGGGGGGACCCACACTGAAGCTTTCTTT	CASSPLGGTHTEAFF
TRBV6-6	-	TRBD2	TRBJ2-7	TGTGCCAGCAGTCGCGGGAGGGATTACGAGCAGTACTTC	CASSRGRDYEQYF
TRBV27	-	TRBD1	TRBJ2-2	TGTGCCAGCATCTTAGAGACAGGGGGCCCCACCGGGGAGCTGTTTTTT	CASILETGGPTGELFF
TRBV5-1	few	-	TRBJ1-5	TGCGCCAGCAGCTTTGGAGGGGGTGGGAGTCAGCCCCAGCATTTT	CASSFGGGGSQPQHF
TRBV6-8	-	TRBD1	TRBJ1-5	TGTGCCAGCAACCCGACAGGGTCGATTCAGCCCCAGCATTTT	CASNPTGSIQPQHF
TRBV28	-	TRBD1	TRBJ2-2	TGTGCCAGCAGTTTATATGCAGGGGGCATTTTCACCGGGGAGCTGTTTTTT	CASSLYAGGIFTGELFF
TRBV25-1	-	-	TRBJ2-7	TGTGCCAGCAGTATTACGGGAACCTACGAGCAGTACTTC	CASSITGTYEQYF
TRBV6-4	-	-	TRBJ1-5	TGTGCCAGCAGTCACGACCTTAGGGCAGCGACCGGCAATCAGCCCCAGCATTTT	CASSHDLRAATGNQPQHF
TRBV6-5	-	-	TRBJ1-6	TGTGCCAGCAGTTACTTTGTATATGGGGATTCACCCCTCCACTTT	CASSYFVYGDSPLHF
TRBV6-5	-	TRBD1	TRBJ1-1	TGTGCCAGTCAACAGGGGAGGGTCACTGAAGCTTTCTTT	CASQQGRVTEAFF
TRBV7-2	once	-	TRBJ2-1	TGTGCCAGCAGCTCTCCGGTACTACCGTGGCAGTTCTTC	CASSSPVLPWQFF
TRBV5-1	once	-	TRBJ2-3	TGCGCCAGCAGTCTCACCGGGACTGATAGCACAGATACGCAGTATTTT	CASSLTGTDSTDTQYF
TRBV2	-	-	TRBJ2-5	TGTGCCAGCACCGTGGGAGAGACCCAGTACTTC	CASTVGETQYF
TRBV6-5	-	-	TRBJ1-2	TGTGCCAGCACCCCGACAGTGAACTATGGCTACACCTTC	CASTPTVNYGYTF
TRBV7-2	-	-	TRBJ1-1	TGTGCCAGCAGCAAGGTAGCCTCAACGTGGACTGAAGCTTTCTTT	CASSKVASTWTEAFF
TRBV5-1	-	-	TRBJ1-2	TGCGCCAGCAGCTTGTCCGGACAGTCTGGTGGCTACACCTTC	CASSLSGQSGGYTF
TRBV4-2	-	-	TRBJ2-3	TGTGCCAGCAGCCAAGAAGTCTCCCTAAATGTGCCAGATACGCAGTATTTT	CASSQEVSLNVPDTQYF
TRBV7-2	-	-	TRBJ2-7	TGTGCCAGCAGCTTAACGGAATCCTACGAGCAGTACTTC	CASSLTESYEQYF
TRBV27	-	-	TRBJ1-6	TGTGCCAGCAGTAGCCCCGCAGGGGCCTATAATTCACCCCTCCACTTT	CASSSPAGAYNSPLHF
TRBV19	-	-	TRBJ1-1	TGTGCCAGTAGCACTCGCACAGGGAACGCTGAAGCTTTCTTT	CASSTRTGNAEAFF
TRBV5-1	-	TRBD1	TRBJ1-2	TGCGCCAGCAGCCCCGGACAGGGACCCGGCTACACCTTC	CASSPGQGPGYTF
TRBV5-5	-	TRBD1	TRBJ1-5	TGTGCCAGCAGCCACTATGGACAGGCTAGCAATCAGCCCCAGCATTTT	CASSHYGQASNQPQHF
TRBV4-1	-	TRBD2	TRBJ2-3	TGCGCCAGCAGCCAAGGTAACCCGGGACTAGCAATAAAAGCGGATACGCAGTATTTT	CASSQGNPGLAIKADTQYF
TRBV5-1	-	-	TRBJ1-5	TGCGCCAGCAGCTTGGCCTGGGATCAGCCCCAGCATTTT	CASSLAWDQPQHF
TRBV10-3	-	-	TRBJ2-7	TGTGCCATCAGTGAAGGGCCACAGAGCTCCTACGAGCAGTACTTC	CAISEGPQSSYEQYF
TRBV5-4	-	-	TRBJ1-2	TGTGCCAGCAACGGCGGGGGCGGGGCTGGCTACACCTTC	CASNGGGGAGYTF
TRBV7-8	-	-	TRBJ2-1	TGTGCCAGCAGCTTTTCTAGGAATGAGCAGTTCTTC	CASSFSRNEQFF
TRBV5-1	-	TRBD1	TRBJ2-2	TGCGCCAGCAGCCAAGGGACAGGGAGAGCCGGGGAGCTGTTTTTT	CASSQGTGRAGELFF
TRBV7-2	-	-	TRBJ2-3	TGTGCCAGCAGCTCCATTCTACACCCCACAGATACGCAGTATTTT	CASSSILHPTDTQYF
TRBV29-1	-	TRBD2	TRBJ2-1	TGCAGCGTTGAAGATGGTACCTTTGAATTCGTAGCGGGGCCTAGTATTATCTACAATGAGCAGTTCTTC	CSVEDGTFEFVAGPSIIYNEQFF
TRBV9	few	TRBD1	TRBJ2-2	TGTGCCAGCAGCTCACAGGGGTGGGTCGCCGGGGAGCTGTTTTTT	CASSSQGWVAGELFF
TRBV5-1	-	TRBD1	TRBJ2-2	TGCGCCAGCAGCTTACAGGGGTCGGCCGGGGAGCTGTTTTTT	CASSLQGSAGELFF
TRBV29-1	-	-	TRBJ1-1	TGCAGCGTTGAAGATCAAGGGGGTCTGTGGGCTTTCTTT	CSVEDQGGLWAFF
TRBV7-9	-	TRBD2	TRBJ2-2	TGTGCCAGCAGCCCGAGGGGGACTAGCGACACCGGGGAGCTGTTTTTT	CASSPRGTSDTGELFF
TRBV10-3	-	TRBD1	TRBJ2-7	TGTGCCATCAGTGCTGGGACAGGGGTGGGCGAGCAGTACTTC	CAISAGTGVGEQYF
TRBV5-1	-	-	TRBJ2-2	TGCGCCAGCAGCCCGGCGGGAATCCAAGCCGGGGAGCTGTTTTTT	CASSPAGIQAGELFF
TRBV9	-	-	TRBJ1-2	TGTGCCAGCAGCGTAGAAGCAGTATTCTATGGCTACACCTTC	CASSVEAVFYGYTF